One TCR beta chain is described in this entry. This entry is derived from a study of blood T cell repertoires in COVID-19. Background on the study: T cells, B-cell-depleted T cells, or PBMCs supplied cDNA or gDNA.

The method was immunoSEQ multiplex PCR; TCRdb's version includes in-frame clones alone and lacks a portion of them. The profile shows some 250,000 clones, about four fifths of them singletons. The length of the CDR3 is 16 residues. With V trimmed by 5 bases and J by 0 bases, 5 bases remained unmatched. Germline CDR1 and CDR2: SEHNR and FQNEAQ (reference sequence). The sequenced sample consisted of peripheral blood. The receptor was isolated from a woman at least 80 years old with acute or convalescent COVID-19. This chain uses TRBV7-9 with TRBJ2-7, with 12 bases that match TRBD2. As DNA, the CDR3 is TGTGCCAGCAGCCCCGGACTAGCGGGAAGCTCCTACGAGCAGTACTTC. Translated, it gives CASSPGLAGSSYEQYF.